This T cell receptor beta chain was obtained from a study of graft-versus-host responses after intestinal transplantation. The CDR3 extends over 16 amino acids. J lost 5 bases, V lost 4 bases, and 10 bases had no gene match. CDR1 is LGHNA, CDR2 YNFKEQ, per germline. Sequencing was performed with immunoSEQ multiplex PCR; in TCRdb, only in-frame clones are kept and a portion is missing. This sample carries 25,000 to 35,000 clones, 85% to 95% of them seen once, and the ten largest clones take just over 0.7%. The rearrangement joins TRBV4-2 to TRBJ2-2, with 7 bases that match TRBD1. This sequence was found in a human patient who received an intestinal transplant, so some T cells may come from the graft donor. The sample consisted of PBMCs, taken 66 days after intestinal transplant. The DNA for the CDR3 is TGTGCCAGCAGCCGGCCCGGGACAGAGGAAACCGGGGAGCTGTTTTTT. Translating gives CASSRPGTEETGELFF.